This TCR beta chain was sequenced for a study of T-cell memory formation after mild COVID-19. This clonotype was observed a handful of times. MiXCR, applied by TCRdb to the 5' RACE reads, yields one record per CDR3 protein. The table shows over 150,000 distinct CDR3 sequences, with about 20% occurring only once. V lost 0 bases to trimming and J lost 1 base, with 8 bases between them. This CDR3 is built from 14 residues. Germline values: CDR1 SGDLS, CDR2 YYNGEE. This TCR was sampled from an adult woman who had mild COVID-19 (a few samples of this study predate the infection). Cell type and time point are not known. Input material: PBMCs or a T cell subset sorted from them (not recorded which). V gene TRBV9 combines with J gene TRBJ2-7, with D possibly matching TRBD1 (6 bases). The CDR3 sequence: CASSVGDRSYEQYF. CDR3 bases: TGTGCCAGCAGCGTAGGCGACAGGTCCTACGAGCAGTACTTC.